These T cell receptor beta chains were read from a single sample in a study of CD8 T cells in Susac syndrome. A single record per CDR3 protein comes from TCRdb applying MiXCR to the immunoSEQ multiplex PCR reads. The sample gives approximately 200,000 distinct CDR3 sequences, around 90% of which show up once; around 0.14% is in the top ten. Sequenced: CD8+ T cells from PBMCs. The receptors derive from a human donor with multiple sclerosis. Both conserved end residues are trimmed from each CDR3.

V,J,CDR3
TRBV12-3/TRBV12-4,TRBJ2-2,ASVAVTRRPGELF
TRBV12-3/TRBV12-4,TRBJ1-2,ASRADRDPYGYT
TRBV5-6,TRBJ2-7,ASSPIGTASYEQY
TRBV7-8,TRBJ1-2,ASSLADSSYGYT
TRBV12-3/TRBV12-4,TRBJ1-2,ASSDRDRANYGYT
TRBV10-2,TRBJ2-2,ASSGSNTGELF
TRBV6-6,TRBJ2-5,ASNDEYLADQETQY
TRBV21-1,TRBJ1-2,ASSPPGPRRGYT
TRBV6-2/TRBV6-3,TRBJ2-7,ASSPDGSYEQY
TRBV12-3/TRBV12-4,TRBJ2-1,ASSPPPGRSYNEQF
TRBV25-1,TRBJ2-2,ASTGTENTGELF
TRBV27,TRBJ1-2,ASSPIAPAGVTYGYT
TRBV9,TRBJ1-6,ASSAWEGKSPLH
TRBV10-3,TRBJ2-1,AIRRDNHNEQF
TRBV20-1,TRBJ2-3,SASGITDTQY
TRBV12-3/TRBV12-4,TRBJ2-3,ASSTASPDTQY
TRBV11-2,TRBJ2-1,ASSFLSNEQF
TRBV4-1,TRBJ2-1,ASSQGGSGRNEQF
TRBV5-4,TRBJ2-5,ASSLSGLARETQY
TRBV27,TRBJ2-1,ASSLSPPGGSYNEQF
TRBV6-2/TRBV6-3,TRBJ2-2,ASSDRQATGELF
TRBV5-1,TRBJ2-7,ASSFNRDRGWNEQY
TRBV6-5,TRBJ2-5,ASSRGGDETQY
TRBV6-5,TRBJ1-5,ASSYTGRNQPQH
TRBV25-1,TRBJ1-2,ASSEAGGGYGYT
TRBV5-4,TRBJ2-1,ASSERGTGNYNEQF
TRBV20-1,TRBJ2-1,SATQGGVTYNEQF
TRBV7-9,TRBJ2-7,ASSATGSYEQY
TRBV7-9,TRBJ1-1,ASFAGDPRYTEAF
TRBV11-2,TRBJ1-5,ASSLDQYGQPQH
TRBV7-8,TRBJ2-3,ASSAPGTSFTDTQY
TRBV14,TRBJ2-1,ASSQGSLGLAAYNEQF
TRBV12-3/TRBV12-4,TRBJ2-3,ATTPRTDTQY
TRBV5-4,TRBJ2-3,ASSLIGQGPTDTQY
TRBV6-6,TRBJ1-1,ASSYSPSNTEAF
TRBV29-1,TRBJ2-1,SAPSAGGEQF
TRBV6-5,TRBJ2-1,ASSNLAGGLQF
TRBV12-3/TRBV12-4,TRBJ1-6,ASSPQGSYNSPLH
TRBV4-1,TRBJ2-1,ASSQVGGNNEQF
TRBV6-5,TRBJ2-1,ASSSIYDNEQF
TRBV19,TRBJ2-5,ASSIFGTEETQY
TRBV30,TRBJ1-3,ACTTGVSGNTIY
TRBV20-1,TRBJ2-7,SVQADSYEQY
TRBV6-5,TRBJ2-3,ASSYEGRRGDTQY
TRBV29-1,TRBJ2-7,SVVGGDSYEQY
TRBV9,TRBJ2-4,ASSVEGSAKNIQY
TRBV29-1,TRBJ1-1,SVEDGEGNTEAF
TRBV30,TRBJ2-7,AWTVPSGSAQY
TRBV19,TRBJ1-2,ASSIPPTGDGYT
TRBV9,TRBJ1-1,ASSVGTVMNTEAF
TRBV30,TRBJ2-2,AWSGAGNTGELF
TRBV20-1,TRBJ1-2,SARDRSGDHGYT
TRBV5-4,TRBJ1-1,ASSLAPPGETEAF
TRBV2,TRBJ2-5,ASSEGQGIQETQY
TRBV12-3/TRBV12-4,TRBJ2-1,ASGGPEQF
TRBV10-2,TRBJ2-1,ASKDVYNEQF
TRBV20-1,TRBJ1-1,SARSVGSNTEAF
TRBV7-9,TRBJ2-7,ASSSCGSGDEQY
TRBV11-2,TRBJ1-2,ASSSRDGNFYGYT
TRBV27,TRBJ1-1,ASGFPTNTEAF